This is a list of T cell receptor beta chains from one sample in a study of blood T cell repertoires in COVID-19. The repertoire was sequenced with immunoSEQ multiplex PCR; TCRdb's copy has only in-frame clones and lacks some. The profile shows under 450,000 clones, roughly 87% of them singletons. The sequencing sample was made of PBMCs or T cells enriched from blood (not recorded which). These receptors were taken from a young woman who had recovered from COVID-19. Both conserved end residues are trimmed from each CDR3.

CDR3aa,j_gene,v_gene
ASSPWTGMDGYT,TRBJ1-2,TRBV19
ASSIATGAWNIQY,TRBJ2-4,TRBV19
ASSWDREVYEQY,TRBJ2-7,TRBV5-1
ASSQVGVNTEAF,TRBJ1-1,TRBV4-1
ASSPTSGGTQY,TRBJ2-5,TRBV6-5
ASRDNSGANVLT,TRBJ2-6,TRBV3-1/TRBV3-2
ASWAQPGYENTIY,TRBJ1-3,TRBV5-1
ASSPTTSGRINEQF,TRBJ2-1,TRBV9
ASSLGQGDQPQH,TRBJ1-5,TRBV28
ASSTESSYNEQF,TRBJ2-1,TRBV7-8
ASSERGGLTEAF,TRBJ1-1,TRBV6-4
ASAGSWDRGFVETQY,TRBJ2-5,TRBV12-5
ASSYTGNGYT,TRBJ1-2,TRBV6-6
ASSLDRGRGDTQY,TRBJ2-3,TRBV3-1/TRBV3-2
ASSEWGQSSGNTIY,TRBJ1-3,TRBV5-1
ASSSDREVNYGYT,TRBJ1-2,TRBV19
ASTPPGPEDTQY,TRBJ2-3,TRBV19
ASRYPGDQPQH,TRBJ1-5,TRBV28
ASSQPTYGYT,TRBJ1-2,TRBV28
ASSLLRVGRGETQY,TRBJ2-5,TRBV28
ASSFPGLAGVETQY,TRBJ2-5,TRBV7-2
ASSLAETGLHEQY,TRBJ2-7,TRBV5-1
ASSMTGVEANYGYT,TRBJ1-2,TRBV5-1
ASTRDIFTEAF,TRBJ1-1,TRBV12-3/TRBV12-4
ASSSGTEVQPQH,TRBJ1-5,TRBV6-2/TRBV6-3
ASSLALTDTQY,TRBJ2-3,TRBV11-2
ASGQGDSYEQY,TRBJ2-7,TRBV5-1
ARSWRDREGNEQF,TRBJ2-1,TRBV5-3
ASSLGLAGDEQF,TRBJ2-1,TRBV5-1
ASSLGHYGYT,TRBJ1-2,TRBV7-2
ASSDGGRGTGELF,TRBJ2-2,TRBV25-1